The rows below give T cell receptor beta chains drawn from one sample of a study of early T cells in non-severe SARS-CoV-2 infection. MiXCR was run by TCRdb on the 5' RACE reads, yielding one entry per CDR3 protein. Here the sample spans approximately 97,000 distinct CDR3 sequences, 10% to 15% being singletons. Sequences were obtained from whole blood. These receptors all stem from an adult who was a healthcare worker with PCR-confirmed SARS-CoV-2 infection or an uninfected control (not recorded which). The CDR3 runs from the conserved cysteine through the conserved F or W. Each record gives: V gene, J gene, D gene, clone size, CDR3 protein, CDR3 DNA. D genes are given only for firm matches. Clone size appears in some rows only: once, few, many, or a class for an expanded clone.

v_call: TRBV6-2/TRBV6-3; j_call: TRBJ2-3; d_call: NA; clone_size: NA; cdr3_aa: CASSYSVVGSGHTDTQYF; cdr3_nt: TGTGCCAGCAGTTACTCGGTGGTGGGGAGCGGACACACAGATACGCAGTATTTT
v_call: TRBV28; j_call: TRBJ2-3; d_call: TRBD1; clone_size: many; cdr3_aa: CASSPGGQGVDTQYF; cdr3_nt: TGTGCCAGCAGTCCCGGGGGACAGGGGGTCGATACGCAGTATTTT
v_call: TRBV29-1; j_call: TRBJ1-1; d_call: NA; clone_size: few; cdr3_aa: CSVDSRVSNTEAFF; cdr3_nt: TGCAGCGTTGACTCCCGGGTCTCGAACACTGAAGCTTTCTTT
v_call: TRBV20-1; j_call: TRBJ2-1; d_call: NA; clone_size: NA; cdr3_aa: CSARDRTRAVWNEQFF; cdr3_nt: TGCAGTGCTAGAGATAGGACCAGGGCTGTATGGAATGAGCAGTTCTTC
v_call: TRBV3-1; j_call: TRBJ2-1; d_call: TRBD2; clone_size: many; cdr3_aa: CASSQASSGGDEQFF; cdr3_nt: TGTGCCAGCAGCCAAGCGTCTAGCGGGGGAGATGAGCAGTTCTTC
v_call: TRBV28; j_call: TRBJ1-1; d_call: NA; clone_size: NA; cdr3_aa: CASLTLGVEAFF; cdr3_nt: TGTGCCAGCCTGACTTTGGGCGTTGAAGCTTTCTTT
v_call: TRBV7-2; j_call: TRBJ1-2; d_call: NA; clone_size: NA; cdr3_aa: CASSFDTEYGYTF; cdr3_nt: TGTGCCAGCAGCTTCGACACGGAATATGGCTACACCTTC
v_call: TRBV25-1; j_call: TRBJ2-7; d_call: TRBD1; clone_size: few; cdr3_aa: CASSGQRPYEQYF; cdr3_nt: TGTGCCAGCTCGGGACAGAGACCCTACGAGCAGTACTTC
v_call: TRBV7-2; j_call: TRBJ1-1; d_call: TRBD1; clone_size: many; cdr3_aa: CASTGQVSSNTEAFF; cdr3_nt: TGTGCCAGCACAGGACAGGTCTCGTCGAACACTGAAGCTTTCTTT
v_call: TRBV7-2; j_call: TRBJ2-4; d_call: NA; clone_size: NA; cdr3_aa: CASSFYAGNIQYF; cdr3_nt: TGTGCCAGCAGCTTTTACGCTGGGAACATTCAGTACTTC
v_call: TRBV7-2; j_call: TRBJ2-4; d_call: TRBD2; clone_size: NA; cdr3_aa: CASSPEPGLAIYF; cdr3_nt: TGTGCCAGCAGCCCAGAACCGGGACTAGCGATTTACTTC
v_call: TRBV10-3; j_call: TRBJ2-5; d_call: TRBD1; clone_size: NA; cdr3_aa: CAISDLRDRADAQYF; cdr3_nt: TGTGCCATCAGCGACCTCCGGGACAGGGCAGACGCCCAGTACTTC
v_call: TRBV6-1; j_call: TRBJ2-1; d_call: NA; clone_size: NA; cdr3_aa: CASSVYPIPGSYNEQFF; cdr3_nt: TGTGCCAGCAGTGTCTATCCTATCCCCGGCTCCTACAATGAGCAGTTCTTC
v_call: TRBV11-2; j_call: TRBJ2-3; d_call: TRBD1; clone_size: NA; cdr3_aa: CASSLVTGLNTDTQYF; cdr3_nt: TGTGCCAGCAGCTTGGTGACAGGGTTAAACACAGATACGCAGTATTTT
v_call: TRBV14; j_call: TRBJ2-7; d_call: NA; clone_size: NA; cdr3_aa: CASSQHPIVFYEQYF; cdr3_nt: TGTGCCAGCAGCCAACACCCCATAGTGTTCTACGAGCAGTACTTC
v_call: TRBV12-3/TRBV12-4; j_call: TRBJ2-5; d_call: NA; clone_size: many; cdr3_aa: CASSFLPSEEQETQYF; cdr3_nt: TGTGCCAGCAGTTTTCTACCTAGCGAAGAACAAGAGACCCAGTACTTC
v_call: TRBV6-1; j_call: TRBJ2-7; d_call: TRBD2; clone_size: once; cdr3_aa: CASRLLAGESYEQYF; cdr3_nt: TGTGCCAGCAGGTTACTAGCGGGAGAGTCCTACGAGCAGTACTTC
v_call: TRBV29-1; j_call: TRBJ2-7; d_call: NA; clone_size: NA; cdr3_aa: CSVYEAWAYEQYF; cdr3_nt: TGCAGCGTTTACGAGGCCTGGGCCTACGAGCAGTACTTC
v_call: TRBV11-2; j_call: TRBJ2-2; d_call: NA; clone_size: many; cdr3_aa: CASRPIGGTGELFF; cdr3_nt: TGTGCCAGCAGACCCATCGGGGGCACCGGGGAGCTGTTTTTT
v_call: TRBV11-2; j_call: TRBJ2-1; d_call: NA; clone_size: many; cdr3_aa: CASSLEGASDDEQFF; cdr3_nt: TGTGCCAGCAGCTTAGAAGGTGCCTCCGACGATGAGCAGTTCTTC
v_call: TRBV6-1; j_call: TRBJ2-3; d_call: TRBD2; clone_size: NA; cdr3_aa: CASLAGRDTQYF; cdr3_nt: TGTGCCAGCTTAGCGGGGAGAGATACGCAGTATTTT
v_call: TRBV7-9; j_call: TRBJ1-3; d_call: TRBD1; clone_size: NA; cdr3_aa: CASSQDRGNTIYF; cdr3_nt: TGTGCCAGCAGCCAGGACAGGGGAAACACCATATATTTT
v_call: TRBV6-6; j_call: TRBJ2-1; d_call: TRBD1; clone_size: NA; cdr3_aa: CASSFSHGTGGTDEQFF; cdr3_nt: TGTGCCAGCAGTTTCTCTCACGGGACAGGGGGCACGGATGAGCAGTTCTTC
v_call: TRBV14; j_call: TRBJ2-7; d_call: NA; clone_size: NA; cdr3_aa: CASSQVGYEQYF; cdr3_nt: TGTGCCAGCAGCCAGGTTGGCTACGAGCAGTACTTC
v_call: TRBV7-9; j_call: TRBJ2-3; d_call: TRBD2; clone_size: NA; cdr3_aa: CASSPGAGGDTQYF; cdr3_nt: TGTGCCAGCAGCCCAGGGGCGGGAGGAGATACGCAGTATTTT
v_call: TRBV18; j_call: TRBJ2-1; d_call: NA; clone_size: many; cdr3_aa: CASSPPADNEQFF; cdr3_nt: TGTGCCAGCTCACCACCGGCGGACAATGAGCAGTTCTTC
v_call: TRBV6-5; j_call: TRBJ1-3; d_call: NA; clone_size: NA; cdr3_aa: CASSRDRNSGNTIYF; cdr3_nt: TGTGCCAGCAGCCGAGACAGGAACTCTGGAAACACCATATATTTT
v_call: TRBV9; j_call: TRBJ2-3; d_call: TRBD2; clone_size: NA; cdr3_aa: CASSVQGTSGRVTDTQYF; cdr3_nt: TGTGCCAGCAGCGTACAGGGAACTAGCGGGAGAGTGACAGATACGCAGTATTTT
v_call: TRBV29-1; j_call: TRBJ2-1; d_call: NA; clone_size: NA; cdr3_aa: CSAASATYNEQFF; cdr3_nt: TGCAGCGCGGCTAGCGCCACCTACAATGAGCAGTTCTTC
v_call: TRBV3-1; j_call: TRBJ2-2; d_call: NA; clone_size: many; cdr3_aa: CASSQQGGGELFF; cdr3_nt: TGTGCCAGCAGCCAACAGGGCGGTGGGGAGCTGTTTTTT
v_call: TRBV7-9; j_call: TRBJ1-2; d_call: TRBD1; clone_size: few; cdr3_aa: CASSAPDRGDGYTF; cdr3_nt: TGTGCCAGCAGCGCCCCCGACAGGGGGGATGGCTACACCTTC
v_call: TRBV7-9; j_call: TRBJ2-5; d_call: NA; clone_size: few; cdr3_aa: CASSLKGTGGETQYF; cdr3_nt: TGTGCCAGCAGCTTAAAGGGAACCGGGGGAGAGACCCAGTACTTC
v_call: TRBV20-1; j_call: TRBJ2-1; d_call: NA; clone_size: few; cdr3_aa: CSARAGTRSEQFF; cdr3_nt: TGCAGTGCTAGAGCTGGGACGCGGAGTGAGCAGTTCTTC
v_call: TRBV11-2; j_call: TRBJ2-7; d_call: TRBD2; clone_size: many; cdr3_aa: CASSGLAGSKYEQYF; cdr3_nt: TGTGCCAGCAGCGGATTAGCGGGATCAAAATACGAGCAGTACTTC
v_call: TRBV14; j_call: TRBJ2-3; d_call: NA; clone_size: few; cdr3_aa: CASSQTHTQYF; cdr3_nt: TGTGCCAGCAGCCAAACCCATACGCAGTATTTT
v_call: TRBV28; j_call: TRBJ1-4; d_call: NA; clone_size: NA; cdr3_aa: CASSPDQEKLFF; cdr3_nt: TGTGCCAGCAGCCCTGACCAGGAAAAACTGTTTTTT
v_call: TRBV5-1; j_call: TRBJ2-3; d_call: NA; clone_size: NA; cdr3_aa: CASSWLASTDTQYF; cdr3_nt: TGCGCCAGCAGCTGGCTTGCTAGCACAGATACGCAGTATTTT
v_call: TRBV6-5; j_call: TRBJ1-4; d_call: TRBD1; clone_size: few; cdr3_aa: CASSFRDSANEKLFF; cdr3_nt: TGTGCCAGCAGTTTCCGGGACAGTGCTAATGAAAAACTGTTTTTT
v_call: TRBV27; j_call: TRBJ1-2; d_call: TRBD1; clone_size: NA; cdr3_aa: CATRRTGVDGYTF; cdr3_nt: TGTGCCACCCGAAGGACAGGGGTCGATGGCTACACCTTC
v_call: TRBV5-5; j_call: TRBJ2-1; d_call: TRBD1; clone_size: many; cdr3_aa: CAGGDSRSYNEQFF; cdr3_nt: TGTGCCGGTGGGGACAGCCGCTCCTACAATGAGCAGTTCTTC
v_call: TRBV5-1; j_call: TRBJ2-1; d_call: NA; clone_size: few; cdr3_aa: CASTYSGLAAGGSF; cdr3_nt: TGCGCCAGCACTTATTCGGGACTGGCGGCGGGTGGCTCCTTC
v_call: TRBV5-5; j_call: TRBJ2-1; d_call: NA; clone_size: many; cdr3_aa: CASSLTGTSRNEQFF; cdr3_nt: TGTGCCAGCAGCCTTACCGGGACGTCGAGGAATGAGCAGTTCTTC
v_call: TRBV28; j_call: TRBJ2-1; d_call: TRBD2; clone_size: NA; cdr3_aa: CASSPRLAGGNEQFF; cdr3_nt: TGTGCCAGCAGTCCCCGTCTAGCGGGGGGGAATGAGCAGTTCTTC
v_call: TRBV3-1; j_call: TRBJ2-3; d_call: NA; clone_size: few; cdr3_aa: CASSQPDTDTQYF; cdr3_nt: TGTGCCAGCAGCCAACCAGACACAGATACGCAGTATTTT
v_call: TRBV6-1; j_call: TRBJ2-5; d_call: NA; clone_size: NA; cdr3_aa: CASRRDLEETQYF; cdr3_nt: TGTGCCAGCAGGCGAGACCTAGAGGAGACCCAGTACTTC
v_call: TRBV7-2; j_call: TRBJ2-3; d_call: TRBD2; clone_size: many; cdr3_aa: CASSLYGLAGGSDTQYF; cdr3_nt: TGTGCCAGCAGCTTATATGGGCTAGCGGGAGGGTCAGATACGCAGTATTTT
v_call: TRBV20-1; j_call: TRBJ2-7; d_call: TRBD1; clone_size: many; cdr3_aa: CSARERGLPEEQYF; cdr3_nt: TGCAGTGCTAGAGAGAGGGGGCTTCCTGAGGAGCAGTACTTC
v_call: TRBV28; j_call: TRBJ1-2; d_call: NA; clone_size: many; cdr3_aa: CASTRVSFVGSYTF; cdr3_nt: TGTGCCAGCACGAGAGTTAGTTTTGTGGGTAGCTACACCTTC
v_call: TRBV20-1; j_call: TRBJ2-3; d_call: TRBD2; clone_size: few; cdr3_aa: CSARGLAGGFDTDTQYF; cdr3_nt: TGCAGTGCTAGGGGACTAGCGGGAGGATTTGACACAGATACGCAGTATTTT
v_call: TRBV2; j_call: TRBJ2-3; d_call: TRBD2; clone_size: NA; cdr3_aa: CASNRGSSGSRDTQYF; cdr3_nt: TGTGCCAGCAACCGAGGGTCTAGCGGGAGTAGAGATACGCAGTATTTT
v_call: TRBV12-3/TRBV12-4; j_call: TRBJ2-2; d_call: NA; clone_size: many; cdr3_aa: CASSLGRPANTGELFF; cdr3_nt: TGTGCCAGCAGTTTAGGCAGGCCCGCGAACACCGGGGAGCTGTTTTTT
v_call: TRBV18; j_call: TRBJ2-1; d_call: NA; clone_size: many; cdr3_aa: CASSRGYYNEQFF; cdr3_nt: TGTGCCAGCTCACGCGGTTACTACAATGAGCAGTTCTTC
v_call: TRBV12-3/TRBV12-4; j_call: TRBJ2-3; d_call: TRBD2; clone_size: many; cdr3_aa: CASKANPAGATDTQYF; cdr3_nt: TGTGCCAGCAAAGCAAACCCAGCGGGGGCCACAGATACGCAGTATTTT
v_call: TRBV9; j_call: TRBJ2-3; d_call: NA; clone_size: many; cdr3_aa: CASSGGSQRSPHTQYF; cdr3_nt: TGTGCCAGCAGCGGCGGCTCTCAGCGGTCCCCTCATACGCAGTATTTT
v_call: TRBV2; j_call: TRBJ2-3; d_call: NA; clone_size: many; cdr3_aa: CASSERDTQYF; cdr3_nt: TGTGCCAGCAGTGAGCGGGATACGCAGTATTTT
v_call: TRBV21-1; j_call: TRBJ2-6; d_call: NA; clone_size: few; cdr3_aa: CASSNPGGLRYFSGANVLTF; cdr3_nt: TGTGCCAGCAGCAACCCAGGGGGCCTCAGGTACTTCTCTGGGGCCAACGTCCTGACTTTC
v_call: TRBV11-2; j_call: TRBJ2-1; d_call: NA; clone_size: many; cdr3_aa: CASSLDKGGQFF; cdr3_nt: TGTGCCAGCAGCTTAGATAAGGGGGGGCAGTTCTTC